This T cell receptor beta chain was documented in a study of shared clonotypes between healthy human individuals. Data came from immunoSEQ multiplex PCR; TCRdb stores just in-frame clones and leaves some out. Counted here are over a million clones, about 77% occurring once; the ten biggest clones make up approximately 1.5%. The V gene lost 2 bases and the J gene lost 6 bases, with 15 bases spanning the gap. CDR3 length equals 16 residues. Germline loops: CDR1 SGHDT, CDR2 YYEEEE. The sample holds a few counts of this clone. The receptor was isolated from a man between 18 and 35 years old in good health. Sequenced: memory CD4+ T cells sorted from blood. Subset of the sample: CD45RA-negative fraction. This chain links TRBV5-6 with TRBJ1-6, with D hard to call. In DNA, the CDR3 is TGTGCCAGCAGCTTCGGACTTTCGGATCGTAATTCACCCCTCCACTTT. Translation gives CASSFGLSDRNSPLHF.